The 6 T cell receptor beta chains presented below share a single source sample, sequenced in a study of blood T cell repertoires in COVID-19. Repertoires were generated with immunoSEQ multiplex PCR, while TCRdb's copy carries only in-frame clones and drops some. The data hold around 110,000 clones, with 75% to 95% observed a single time. Sequencing was performed on peripheral blood. These receptors were obtained from a human donor with active COVID-19. The donor label of this sample is uncertain.

The CDR3 DNA follows: TGTGCCAGCAGCTTACGGTCAGGGGCGGGGACCCAGTACTTC. Its translation is CASSLRSGAGTQYF. This chain links TRBV7-2 with TRBJ2-5, with D perhaps TRBD1 (6 bases). V was pared by 2 bases and J by 7 bases, with 14 bases between. CDR1 is SGHTA, CDR2 FQGNSA, per germline. This CDR3 is built from 14 residues.

This clone was detected once. CDR3 in amino acids: CASSQTREKVQFF. CDR3 nucleotides: TGCGCCAGCAGCCAAACTAGGGAGAAAGTGCAGTTCTTC. V gene TRBV4-3 combines with J gene TRBJ2-1; possibly TRBD2 for D (5 bases). The germline V gene has CDR1 LGHNA and CDR2 YSLEER. The CDR3 covers 13 residues. Trimming cost V 2 bases and J 12 bases, with 14 bases left between them.

The J gene is TRBJ2-5, the V gene TRBV7-8, with TRBD2 identical over 14 bases. The germline V gene has CDR1 SGHVS and CDR2 FQNEAQ. The CDR3 spans 18 residues. V was pared by 4 bases and J by 5 bases, with 12 bases of the junction left unmatched. CDR3 nucleotides: TGTGCCAGCAGCTCCCTGACTAGCGGGGGGGATACCCGGGAGACCCAGTACTTC. Translated: CASSSLTSGGDTRETQYF.

The rearrangement joins TRBV19 to TRBJ2-5, with a weak D call TRBD1 (5 bases). This CDR3 is built from 13 residues. V shed 5 bases and J shed 2 bases, with 9 bases lying between them. Germline loops: CDR1 LNHDA, CDR2 SQIVND (reference sequence). The CDR3 sequence is CASSGAGQETQYF. The CDR3 DNA is TGTGCCAGTAGTGGGGCAGGGCAAGAGACCCAGTACTTC.

This clone was picked up one time. This chain joins TRBV5-1 and TRBJ1-2, with D possibly TRBD1 on 6 matching bases. Trimming removed 1 base from V and 8 bases from J, with 12 bases in between. Germline CDR1 and CDR2: SGHRS and YFSETQ. The CDR3 has 13 amino acids. The CDR3 loop reads CASSLLTGSGYTF. The DNA for the CDR3 is TGCGCCAGCAGCTTGTTAACAGGGTCGGGCTACACCTTC.

The J gene is TRBJ1-1, the V gene TRBV28; 8 nucleotides match TRBD1. Per the germline V gene, CDR1 is MDHEN and CDR2 is SYDVKM. The CDR3 has 14 residues. J gave up 0 bases and V 7 bases, and 4 bases lay outside the gene matches. Here the CDR3 reads CASTSGGLNTEAFF. The CDR3 coding sequence is TGTGCCAGCACTTCAGGGGGCTTGAACACTGAAGCTTTCTTT.